These 20 T cell receptor beta chains were all obtained from the same sample, sequenced in a study of PD-1 blockade in classical Hodgkin lymphoma. Relapse was seen in all patients after autologous stem cell transplantation, and brentuximab vedotin exposure was variable. Using immunoSEQ multiplex PCR, the repertoire was profiled, and TCRdb retains in-frame clones only, with some absent. The sample has nearly 25,000 clones, about 80% seen once. The specimen comprised peripheral blood mononuclear cells (PBMCs), sampled at baseline. Receptors originate from a human donor with classical Hodgkin lymphoma.

V and J are TRBV18 and TRBJ2-5; either TRBD1 or TRBD2 may supply D (5 bases each). The CDR3 spans 14 residues. Looked up from germline, CDR1 is KGHSH and CDR2 is LQKENI. V was clipped by 2 bases and J by 2 bases, with 9 bases between them. As DNA, the CDR3 is TGTGCCAGCTCACCAGGGGACCGGCAAGAGACCCAGTACTTC. Its protein is CASSPGDRQETQYF.

The rearrangement links TRBV4-3 to TRBJ2-1; D not certain. The CDR3 extends over 14 amino acids. V was clipped by 1 base and J by 5 bases, with 9 bases between them. Germline assignment: CDR1 LGHNA and CDR2 YSLEER. The CDR3 loop is CASSQGAWDNEQFF. In DNA form, the CDR3 reads TGCGCCAGCAGCCAAGGCGCTTGGGACAATGAGCAGTTCTTC.

V is TRBV5-4 and J is TRBJ1-2; 8 positions match TRBD1. The CDR3 length is 15 residues. From germline, CDR1 is SGHNT and CDR2 YYREEE (reference sequence). V lost 4 bases and J lost 8; bases outside the gene matches: 13. The CDR3 sequence is CASSTSGQGVRGYTF. Written as DNA, the CDR3 is TGTGCCAGCAGCACATCAGGACAGGGCGTTAGGGGCTACACCTTC.

The gene calls are TRBV7-2 and TRBJ1-1; D is perhaps TRBD1 (6 bases). The CDR3 spans 13 residues. Germline V gene data show CDR1 as SGHTA and CDR2 as FQGNSA. V was shortened by 4 bases and J by 7 bases, with 13 bases between the two germline ends. The CDR3 loop reads CASSYRAPGEAFF. CDR3 in DNA: TGTGCCAGCAGCTACAGGGCACCGGGTGAAGCTTTCTTT.

This clone was recorded once. V gene TRBV10-2 combines with J gene TRBJ2-4; D is possibly TRBD1 (6 bases). Between the trimmed V and J ends, which lost 0 bases and 1 base, there was a span of 10 bases. The CDR3 spans 16 residues. CDR1 is WSHSY, CDR2 SAAADI, per germline. The CDR3 coding sequence is TGCGCCAGCAGTGAGTCGGGACAAAGGGCCAAAAACATTCAGTACTTC. Protein: CASSESGQRAKNIQYF.

V usage is TRBV9 and J usage is TRBJ1-1; no clear D gene. The V gene's germline CDR1 is SGDLS and CDR2 YYNGEE. Trimming pared 0 bases from V and 5 bases from J, leaving 8 bases between. This CDR3 region has 13 residues. The CDR3 reads CASSVGPRTEAFF. The CDR3 DNA follows: TGTGCCAGCAGCGTAGGGCCGAGGACTGAAGCTTTCTTT.

This clone turned up a few times. The chain recombines TRBV4-2 with TRBJ2-1, with D perhaps TRBD1 (6 bases). This CDR3 has 17 residues. CDR1 is LGHNA, CDR2 YNFKEQ, per germline. V gave up 0 bases and J gave up 0 bases, with 12 bases separating them. The CDR3 nucleotides read TGTGCCAGCAGCCAAGATATTCAGGGGAGCTCCTACAATGAGCAGTTCTTC. Encoded protein: CASSQDIQGSSYNEQFF.

The chain joins TRBV11-2 to TRBJ1-2; D is unresolved. The germline V gene encodes CDR1 SGHAT and CDR2 FQNNGV. Between the trimmed V and J ends, which lost 3 bases and 8 bases, there was a span of 19 bases. The CDR3 is made up of 15 amino acids. The CDR3 region is CASSFAASPPQGYTF. DNA for the CDR3: TGTGCCAGCAGCTTCGCAGCCTCACCTCCTCAGGGCTACACCTTC.

The chain couples TRBV6-1 to TRBJ1-2; unclear D gene. The CDR3 totals 12 residues. The V and J ends lost 5 bases and 1 base respectively, with 5 bases between them. Germline V gene lookup returns CDR1 MNHNS and CDR2 SASEGT. CDR3 DNA sequence: TGTGCCAGCAGTCTAAGTAACTATGGCTACACCTTC. Translation gives CASSLSNYGYTF.

This chain uses TRBV10-2 with TRBJ2-3; 7 bases are shared with TRBD1. There are 14 residues in the CDR3. Germline V gene lookup returns CDR1 WSHSY and CDR2 SAAADI. V was clipped by 6 bases and J by 4 bases; unmatched bases: 7. The CDR3 coding sequence is TGCGCCAGCAGAGGGACAGCAGGTTCAGATACGCAGTATTTT. It specifies CASRGTAGSDTQYF.

This clone was seen a few times. The genes are TRBV7-3 and TRBJ1-2; the D gene is possibly TRBD1 (6 bases). This CDR3 spans 13 amino acids. The V gene lost 2 bases and the J gene lost 4 bases, with 8 bases spanning the gap. CDR1 is SGHTA and CDR2 is FQGTGA in the germline V gene. The CDR3 is CASSLARGYGYTF. CDR3 nucleotide sequence: TGTGCCAGCAGCTTAGCCAGGGGCTATGGCTACACCTTC.

This sequence joins TRBV2 and TRBJ2-7; TRBD2 aligns across 9 bases. The CDR3 has 15 residues. With 6 bases clipped from V and 3 bases from J, the junction kept 9 bases outside the gene matches. The germline CDR1 and CDR2 sequences are SNHLY and FYNNEI. For the CDR3, the DNA is TGTGCCAGCAGGAGCGGGGGGACTTCCCACTACGAGCAGTACTTC. It yields the protein CASRSGGTSHYEQYF.

The chain carries TRBV27 and TRBJ2-1, with D perhaps matching TRBD1 (5 bases). V was pared by 1 base and J by 8 bases, with 9 bases between. Per germline, CDR1 MNHEY and CDR2 SMNVEV (reference sequence). The CDR3 contains 13 residues. In nucleotides, the CDR3 is TGTGCCAGCAGTTTATACAGGATCGATGAGCAGTTCTTC. Protein: CASSLYRIDEQFF.

The chain joins TRBV27 to TRBJ1-1, with 8 bases fitting TRBD1. CDR3 length: 14 residues. Per the germline V gene, CDR1 is MNHEY and CDR2 is SMNVEV (reference sequence). V lost 6 bases to trimming and J lost 1 base; unmatched junction nucleotides: 4. For the CDR3, the DNA is TGTGCCAGCAGATTAGACAGGGGGAACACTGAAGCTTTCTTT. It translates to CASRLDRGNTEAFF.

J is TRBJ2-3 and V is TRBV14; a weak D match, TRBD1 (6 bases). V was shortened by 1 base and J by 4 bases, with 15 bases between the two germline ends. The CDR3 consists of 16 residues. Germline V lookup: CDR1 SGHDN, CDR2 FVKESK. CDR3 residues: CASSQGIAGEADTQYF. As DNA, the CDR3 is TGTGCCAGCAGCCAAGGAATCGCAGGGGAAGCAGATACGCAGTATTTT.

The chain has TRBV6-5 and TRBJ2-3, with TRBD2 matching 8 bases. The J segment lost 5 bases and the V segment lost 2 bases, leaving 6 bases of the junction unmatched. This CDR3 spans 15 amino acids. The V gene's germline CDR1 is MNHEY and CDR2 SVGAGI. The CDR3 DNA follows: TGTGCCAGCAGTTACGTGTCCGGGAGGGGAGATACGCAGTATTTT. It specifies CASSYVSGRGDTQYF.

The J gene is TRBJ1-2, the V gene TRBV29-1; the D gene is possibly TRBD1 (6 bases). The V gene lost 7 bases and the J gene lost 4 bases, with 16 bases spanning the gap. The CDR3 consists of 13 residues. Looked up from germline, CDR1 is SQVTM and CDR2 is ANQGSEA. CDR3 region: CSARDIGAYGYTF. CDR3 nucleotide sequence: TGCAGCGCCCGGGACATAGGGGCCTATGGCTACACCTTC. The entire variable domain, with the rest obtained from reference TRBV29-1 and TRBJ1-2, is as follows: SAVISQKPSRDICQRGTSLTIQCQVDSQVTMMFWYRQQPGQSLTLIATANQGSEATYESGFVIDKFPISRPNLTFSTLTVSNMSPEDSSIYLCSARDIGAYGYTFGSGTRLTVV.

The chain uses TRBV7-2 and TRBJ2-7; D might be TRBD1 or TRBD2, each matching 5 bases. The CDR3 is 15 amino acids. V shed 5 bases and J shed 2 bases, with 16 bases lying between them. Germline V gene sequence: CDR1 SGHTA, CDR2 FQGNSA. This CDR3 reads CASSMGPPEPYEQYF. Written as DNA, the CDR3 is TGTGCCAGCAGCATGGGACCCCCTGAGCCCTACGAGCAGTACTTC.

This clone was seen only once. The V and J genes are TRBV7-2 and TRBJ1-2; 8 nucleotides agree with TRBD1. Germline CDR1 SGHTA, CDR2 FQGNSA. After removal of 6 bases from V and 3 bases from J, the junction contained 6 bases not matched to a gene. This CDR3 has 14 amino acids. The CDR3 DNA is TGTGCCAGCAGTTACCAACAGGGGGACTATGGCTACACCTTC. It specifies CASSYQQGDYGYTF. Together with reference TRBV7-2 and TRBJ1-2, the CDR3 gives the full variable domain: GAGVSQSPSNKVTEKGKDVELRCDPISGHTALYWYRQSLGQGLEFLIYFQGNSAPDKSGLPSDRFSAERTGGSVSTLTIQRTQQEDSAVYLCASSYQQGDYGYTFGSGTRLTVV.

The chain links TRBV7-3 to TRBJ2-7; 8 bases fit TRBD1. Trimming at V came to 5 bases and at J to 3 bases, leaving 9 bases not matched to a gene. The CDR3 spans 15 residues. Germline V gene sequence: CDR1 SGHTA, CDR2 FQGTGA. CDR3 loop: CASSLSGTGFYEQYF. CDR3 nucleotide sequence: TGTGCCAGCAGCCTCTCGGGGACAGGATTCTACGAGCAGTACTTC.